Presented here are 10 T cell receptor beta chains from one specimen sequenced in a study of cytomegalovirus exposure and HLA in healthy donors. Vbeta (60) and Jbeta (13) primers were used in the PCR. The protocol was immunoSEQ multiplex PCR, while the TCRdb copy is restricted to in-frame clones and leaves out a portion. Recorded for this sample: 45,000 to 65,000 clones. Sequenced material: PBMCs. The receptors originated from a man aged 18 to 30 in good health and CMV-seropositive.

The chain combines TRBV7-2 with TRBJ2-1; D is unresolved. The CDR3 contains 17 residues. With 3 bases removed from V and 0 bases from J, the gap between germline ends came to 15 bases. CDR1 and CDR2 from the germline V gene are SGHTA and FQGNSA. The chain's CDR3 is CASSFSFRRSSYNEQFF. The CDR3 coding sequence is TGTGCCAGCAGCTTCTCCTTCCGGCGGTCCTCCTACAATGAGCAGTTCTTC.

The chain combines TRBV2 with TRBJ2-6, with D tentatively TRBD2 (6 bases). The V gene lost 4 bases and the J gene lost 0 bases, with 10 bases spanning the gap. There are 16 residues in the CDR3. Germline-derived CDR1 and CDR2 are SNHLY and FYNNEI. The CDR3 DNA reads TGTGCCAGCAGTGGGGGACTGATCTCTGGGGCCAACGTCCTGACTTTC. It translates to CASSGGLISGANVLTF.

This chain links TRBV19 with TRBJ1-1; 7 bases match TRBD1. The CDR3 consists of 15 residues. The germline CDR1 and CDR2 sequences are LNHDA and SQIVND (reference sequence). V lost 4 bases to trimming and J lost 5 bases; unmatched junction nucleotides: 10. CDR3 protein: CASSTTRTGGTEAFF. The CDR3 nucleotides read TGTGCCAGTAGTACCACTAGGACAGGAGGGACTGAAGCTTTCTTT. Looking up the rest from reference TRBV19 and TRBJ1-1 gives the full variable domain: DGGITQSPKYLFRKEGQNVTLSCEQNLNHDAMYWYRQDPGQGLRLIYYSQIVNDFQKGDIAEGYSVSREKKESFPLTVTSAQKNPTAFYLCASSTTRTGGTEAFFGQGTRLTVV.

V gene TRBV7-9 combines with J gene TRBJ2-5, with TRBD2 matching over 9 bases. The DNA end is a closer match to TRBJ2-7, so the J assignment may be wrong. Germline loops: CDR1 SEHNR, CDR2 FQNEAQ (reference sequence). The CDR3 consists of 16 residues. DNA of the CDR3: TGTGCCAGCAGCCCTTGGAGTAGCGGGAGTAGGTACGAGCAGTACTTC. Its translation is CASSPWSSGSRYEQYF.

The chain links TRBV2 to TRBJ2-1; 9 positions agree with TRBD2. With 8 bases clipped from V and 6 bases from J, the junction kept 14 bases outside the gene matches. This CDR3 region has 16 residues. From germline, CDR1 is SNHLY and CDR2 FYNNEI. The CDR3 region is CASLPAGGGYGNEQFF. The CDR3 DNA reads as TGTGCCAGCCTCCCAGCGGGAGGAGGGTACGGCAATGAGCAGTTCTTC.

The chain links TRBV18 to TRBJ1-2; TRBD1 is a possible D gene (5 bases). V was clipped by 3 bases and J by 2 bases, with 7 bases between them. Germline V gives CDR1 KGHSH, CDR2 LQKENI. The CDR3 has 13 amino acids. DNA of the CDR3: TGTGCCAGCTCACCTTCAGGGAACTATGGCTACACCTTC. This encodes CASSPSGNYGYTF.

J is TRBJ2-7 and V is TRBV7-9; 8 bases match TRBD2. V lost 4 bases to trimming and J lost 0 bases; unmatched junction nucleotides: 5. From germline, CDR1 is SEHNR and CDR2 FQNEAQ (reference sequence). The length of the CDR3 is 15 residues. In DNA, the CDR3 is TGTGCCAGCAGCTCCTCCGGGACTAGCTCCTACGAGCAGTACTTC. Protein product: CASSSSGTSSYEQYF.

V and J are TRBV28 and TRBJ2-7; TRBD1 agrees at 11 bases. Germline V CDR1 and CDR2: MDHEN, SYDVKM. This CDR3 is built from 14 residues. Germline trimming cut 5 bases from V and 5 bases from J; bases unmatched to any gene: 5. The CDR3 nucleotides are TGTGCCAGCAGTCCCCGGGACAGGGGGAACGAGCAGTACTTC. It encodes CASSPRDRGNEQYF. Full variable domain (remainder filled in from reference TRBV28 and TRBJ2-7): DVKVTQSSRYLVKRTGEKVFLECVQDMDHENMFWYRQDPGLGLRLIYFSYDVKMKEKGDIPEGYSVSREKKERFSLILESASTNQTSMYLCASSPRDRGNEQYFGPGTRLTVT.

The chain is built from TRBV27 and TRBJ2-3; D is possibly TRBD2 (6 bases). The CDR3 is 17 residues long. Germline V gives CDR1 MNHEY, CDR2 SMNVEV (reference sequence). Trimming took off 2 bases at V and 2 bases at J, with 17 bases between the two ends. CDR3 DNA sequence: TGTGCCAGCAGTTTAGGCCCAGCGGGCCTTAACACAGATACGCAGTATTTT. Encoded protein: CASSLGPAGLNTDTQYF.

The CDR3 here is CASASGRESTDTQYF. The CDR3 coding sequence is TGTGCCAGCGCTAGCGGGAGGGAATCCACAGATACGCAGTATTTT. The chain has TRBV6-4 and TRBJ2-3, with TRBD2 matching 12 bases. Trimming took 8 bases from V and 2 from J; bases not matched to a gene: 5. The CDR3 totals 15 residues. The germline V gene encodes CDR1 MRHNA and CDR2 SNTAGT.